This T cell receptor beta chain was recorded in a study of T cells in women clearing cervical HPV infection. Study-level background: Case blood drawn at lesion detection; control blood after infection cleared. Overall study results and limits: Richness differences could reflect unmeasured T-cell content per sample. Richness plus V gene abundances separated cases from controls with AUC approximately 0.78.

Some clones are missing from TCRdb's copy, which holds only in-frame ones; the method was immunoSEQ multiplex PCR. This table lists approximately 37,000 clones. Prevalent HPV16 infections were excluded; only incident single HPV16 infections included. The germline V gene encodes CDR1 SEHNR and CDR2 FQNEAQ (reference sequence). V was cut by 6 bases and J by 9 bases, with 21 bases left in between. The CDR3 consists of 15 residues. On this clone: What it recognizes is unknown. The observed sequence ends 3 residues before the CDR3 terminus, with the missing tail filled in from the germline J gene.

This TCR came from a woman aged 18-70 years with a cervical HPV16 infection that either progressed to CIN3+ or cleared (not recorded which). The chain uses TRBV7-9 and TRBJ2-1; tentatively, D is TRBD2 (5 bases). Sequencing was done on a sample of blood buffy coat. The CDR3 bases that were read are TGTGCCAGCAGATCTAAGCGGAGTGGGATTGGTGAG. Protein sequence: CASRSKRSGIGE. The CDR3, in full, reads CASRSKRSGIGEQFF.